This TCR beta chain was obtained from a study of shared clonotypes between healthy human individuals. General study points: Generally, estimated richness proved larger in naive subsets than it did in memory subsets.

Evenly divided among several immunoSEQ plates was the genomic DNA of each subset. TCRdb's table, derived via immunoSEQ multiplex PCR, lists solely in-frame clones and lacks some. Altogether more than 2 million clones are present, roughly 95% being singletons, with the ten largest covering 0.13%. V lost 0 bases to trimming and J lost 2 bases, with 8 bases between them. Germline V gene sequence: CDR1 KGHSH, CDR2 LQKENI. The CDR3 covers 14 residues. With regard to this clone: Its antigen is unidentified.

In the CD4+ fraction, cells were divided into CD45RA+ naive and CD45RA-negative memory subsets. The sequenced sample was naive CD4+ T cells sorted from blood. Regarding subset: CD45RA+ positively selected. The TCR originated in a man aged 18-30 years in good health. V usage is TRBV18 and J usage is TRBJ2-7; a weak D match, TRBD2 (5 bases). Here the CDR3 reads CASSPPSSPYEQYF. CDR3 coding DNA: TGTGCCAGCTCACCACCGTCTAGCCCCTACGAGCAGTACTTC.